Listed below are T cell receptor beta chains from one sample, sequenced in a study of regulatory T cells in long-lasting Graves disease. Via MiXCR, TCRdb re-called the multiplex PCR reads, giving one row per CDR3 protein. The sample lists almost 350,000 distinct CDR3 sequences, less than 20% seen once, with 29% in the top ten. Here the sequenced sample was peripheral blood mononuclear cells (PBMCs), taken when the disease was refractory, from a patient treated with antithyroid drugs. The receptors stem from a female donor with Graves disease. CDR3s include the opening cysteine and the closing phenylalanine or tryptophan. D genes are given only for firm matches. Clone size is stated in some rows and not others, as once, few, many or a class when expanded.

j_gene: TRBJ1-2; d_gene: NA; abundance: NA; v_gene: TRBV29-1; CDR3aa: CSARVPGEVDGYTF; CDR3nt: TGCAGCGCCCGGGTGCCGGGAGAGGTGGATGGCTACACCTTC
j_gene: TRBJ1-1; d_gene: TRBD1; abundance: NA; v_gene: TRBV27; CDR3aa: CASSSLIGTAPAEAFF; CDR3nt: TGTGCCAGCAGTTCCCTCATCGGGACAGCCCCGGCGGAAGCTTTCTTT
j_gene: TRBJ1-6; d_gene: NA; abundance: many; v_gene: TRBV12-3/TRBV12-4; CDR3aa: CASSFSGSPLHF; CDR3nt: TGTGCCAGCAGTTTCAGCGGGAGCCCCCTCCACTTT
j_gene: TRBJ1-6; d_gene: NA; abundance: many; v_gene: TRBV2; CDR3aa: CASTTKVFSPLHF; CDR3nt: TGTGCCAGCACCACAAAAGTGTTCTCACCCCTCCACTTT
j_gene: TRBJ2-7; d_gene: NA; abundance: NA; v_gene: TRBV5-4; CDR3aa: CASSLFRGVYEQYF; CDR3nt: TGTGCCAGCAGCTTGTTCCGGGGAGTCTACGAGCAGTACTTC
j_gene: TRBJ1-5; d_gene: NA; abundance: NA; v_gene: TRBV10-2; CDR3aa: CASGTPGRQPQHF; CDR3nt: TGCGCCAGCGGCACACCTGGCCGTCAGCCCCAGCATTTT
j_gene: TRBJ1-5; d_gene: NA; abundance: many; v_gene: TRBV6-5; CDR3aa: CASSNYQTAGNQPQHF; CDR3nt: TGTGCCAGCAGTAACTATCAGACAGCAGGCAATCAGCCCCAGCATTTT
j_gene: TRBJ2-3; d_gene: TRBD2; abundance: NA; v_gene: TRBV20-1; CDR3aa: CSARVPSGFRWGGEYF; CDR3nt: TGCAGTGCTAGAGTGCCAAGCGGTTTTCGGTGGGGGGGGGAGTATTTT
j_gene: TRBJ1-2; d_gene: NA; abundance: few; v_gene: TRBV13; CDR3aa: CASSLGAKRDYGYTF; CDR3nt: TGTGCCAGCAGCTTAGGGGCCAAGCGGGACTATGGCTACACCTTC
j_gene: TRBJ2-7; d_gene: NA; abundance: NA; v_gene: TRBV18; CDR3aa: CASSPRASRTYEQYF; CDR3nt: TGTGCCAGCTCACCAAGGGCTAGCAGAACCTACGAGCAGTACTTC
j_gene: TRBJ1-2; d_gene: NA; abundance: NA; v_gene: TRBV20-1; CDR3aa: CSARPVGYTF; CDR3nt: TGCAGTGCTAGGCCAGTTGGCTACACCTTC
j_gene: TRBJ2-3; d_gene: NA; abundance: NA; v_gene: TRBV7-8; CDR3aa: CASSLDLWADTQYF; CDR3nt: TGTGCCAGCAGCTTAGACTTGTGGGCAGATACGCAGTATTTT
j_gene: TRBJ1-2; d_gene: TRBD1; abundance: many; v_gene: TRBV12-3/TRBV12-4; CDR3aa: CASSLADRGARYGYTF; CDR3nt: TGTGCCAGCAGTTTAGCCGACAGGGGGGCTCGCTATGGCTACACCTTC
j_gene: TRBJ2-7; d_gene: NA; abundance: many; v_gene: TRBV12-3/TRBV12-4; CDR3aa: CASSPGREYEQYF; CDR3nt: TGTGCCAGCAGTCCAGGAAGGGAATACGAGCAGTACTTC
j_gene: TRBJ1-4; d_gene: NA; abundance: many; v_gene: TRBV18; CDR3aa: CASSPPTGTNEKLFF; CDR3nt: TGTGCCAGCTCACCACCGACGGGGACTAATGAAAAACTGTTTTTT
j_gene: TRBJ1-6; d_gene: TRBD1; abundance: NA; v_gene: TRBV29-1; CDR3aa: CSVGQGANSPLHF; CDR3nt: TGCAGCGTGGGACAGGGGGCCAATTCACCCCTCCACTTT
j_gene: TRBJ1-5; d_gene: NA; abundance: few; v_gene: TRBV14; CDR3aa: CASSQGTVNQPQHF; CDR3nt: TGTGCCAGCAGCCAAGGGACAGTTAATCAGCCCCAGCATTTT
j_gene: TRBJ2-2; d_gene: NA; abundance: NA; v_gene: TRBV18; CDR3aa: CASSPTRAHTGELFF; CDR3nt: TGTGCCAGCTCACCGACGAGGGCCCACACCGGGGAGCTGTTTTTT
j_gene: TRBJ2-7; d_gene: TRBD1; abundance: many; v_gene: TRBV20-1; CDR3aa: CSASPGTGIYEQYF; CDR3nt: TGCAGTGCTAGTCCCGGGACAGGGATCTACGAGCAGTACTTC
j_gene: TRBJ2-2; d_gene: NA; abundance: NA; v_gene: TRBV20-1; CDR3aa: CSARVGGANTGELFF; CDR3nt: TGCAGTGCTAGAGTGGGCGGGGCGAACACCGGGGAGCTGTTTTTT
j_gene: TRBJ2-7; d_gene: TRBD2; abundance: NA; v_gene: TRBV20-1; CDR3aa: CTAGTSSYEQYF; CDR3nt: TGCACCGCCGGGACTAGCTCCTACGAGCAGTACTTC
j_gene: TRBJ2-5; d_gene: NA; abundance: many; v_gene: TRBV24-1; CDR3aa: CATSDLQRKTQYF; CDR3nt: TGTGCCACCAGTGATTTGCAGAGGAAGACCCAGTACTTC
j_gene: TRBJ1-2; d_gene: TRBD1; abundance: few; v_gene: TRBV3-1; CDR3aa: CASSQEQGVYGYTF; CDR3nt: TGTGCCAGCAGCCAAGAGCAGGGGGTCTATGGCTACACCTTC
j_gene: TRBJ2-7; d_gene: NA; abundance: many; v_gene: TRBV3-1; CDR3aa: CASSQPEQYF; CDR3nt: TGTGCCAGCAGCCAGCCGGAGCAGTACTTC
j_gene: TRBJ1-5; d_gene: TRBD1; abundance: many; v_gene: TRBV12-3/TRBV12-4; CDR3aa: CASMIRLPGTGRRQPQHF; CDR3nt: TGTGCCAGCATGATAAGGCTCCCCGGGACAGGGAGGCGGCAGCCCCAGCATTTT
j_gene: TRBJ1-6; d_gene: NA; abundance: few; v_gene: TRBV4-3; CDR3aa: CASSQGGGRDSPLHF; CDR3nt: TGCGCCAGCAGCCAAGGAGGGGGGCGTGATTCACCCCTCCACTTT
j_gene: TRBJ2-7; d_gene: TRBD2; abundance: many; v_gene: TRBV6-1; CDR3aa: CASTGLAASYEQYF; CDR3nt: TGTGCCAGCACCGGACTAGCGGCTAGCTACGAGCAGTACTTC
j_gene: TRBJ1-3; d_gene: TRBD1; abundance: NA; v_gene: TRBV6-1; CDR3aa: CASSHWDRGTGNTIYF; CDR3nt: TGTGCCAGCAGCCACTGGGACAGGGGAACTGGAAACACCATATATTTT
j_gene: TRBJ2-4; d_gene: TRBD2; abundance: many; v_gene: TRBV2; CDR3aa: CASSYGTTVQYF; CDR3nt: TGTGCCAGCAGTTACGGGACTACCGTTCAGTACTTT
j_gene: TRBJ1-1; d_gene: NA; abundance: few; v_gene: TRBV5-5; CDR3aa: CASSLDRRASSTEAFF; CDR3nt: TGTGCCAGCAGCTTGGACAGGAGGGCCTCGAGCACTGAAGCTTTCTTT
j_gene: TRBJ1-1; d_gene: TRBD1; abundance: many; v_gene: TRBV7-2; CDR3aa: CASSLGTGGDEAFF; CDR3nt: TGTGCCAGCAGCTTAGGGACAGGGGGTGATGAAGCTTTCTTT
j_gene: TRBJ1-5; d_gene: NA; abundance: many; v_gene: TRBV18; CDR3aa: CASSPIMTGNQPQHF; CDR3nt: TGTGCCAGCTCACCAATTATGACGGGAAATCAGCCCCAGCATTTT
j_gene: TRBJ2-2; d_gene: TRBD1; abundance: few; v_gene: TRBV7-6; CDR3aa: CASSLTLDRGTGELFF; CDR3nt: TGTGCCAGCAGCTTAACGTTGGACAGGGGGACCGGGGAGCTGTTTTTT
j_gene: TRBJ2-7; d_gene: NA; abundance: few; v_gene: TRBV6-2/TRBV6-3; CDR3aa: CASSYSVSDEQYF; CDR3nt: TGTGCCAGCAGTTACTCTGTGTCGGACGAGCAGTACTTC
j_gene: TRBJ1-2; d_gene: TRBD1; abundance: many; v_gene: TRBV7-9; CDR3aa: CASSLGTVYGYTF; CDR3nt: TGTGCCAGCAGCCTCGGGACAGTCTATGGCTACACCTTC